What follows is one T cell receptor beta chain and its context. Its antigen remains unidentified. This CDR3 region has 11 residues. Germline assignment: CDR1 SGHDT and CDR2 YYEEEE. The V gene lost 2 bases and the J gene lost 4 bases, with 4 bases spanning the gap. The data were obtained in a study of lymphopenia after photon versus proton radiotherapy. Study-wide results and limits: In patients who died, overall survival fell as post-nadir TCR diversity dropped more.

Only in-frame clones appear in the TCRdb table, and some are missing; sequencing was by immunoSEQ multiplex PCR. Of about 42,000 clones in the sample, about four fifths were seen once. This rearrangement joins TRBV5-6 to TRBJ2-7; D unresolved. The TCR comes from a woman between 65 and 79 years old with pancreatic cancer. This specimen consisted of peripheral blood, obtained from a patient treated with proton-based radiotherapy. CDR3 DNA: TGTGCCAGCAGCTTTGGGTACGAGCAGTACTTC. It yields the protein CASSFGYEQYF.